This entry lists 18 T cell receptor beta chains sequenced from one sample in a study of CD8 T cells in ankylosing spondylitis. TCRdb re-derived calls from the 5' RACE reads in MiXCR, one entry per CDR3 protein. This table holds under 200,000 distinct CDR3 sequences, around 10% found once. Sequencing input: blood, either unsorted or a sorted T cell fraction (not recorded which). The origin of the receptors is a male donor with ankylosing spondylitis or in good health (not recorded which).

The V gene is TRBV11-3, the J gene TRBJ1-4; D call uncertain. This CDR3 region has 15 residues. Trimming pared 1 base from V and 5 bases from J, leaving 11 bases between. Germline assignment: CDR1 SGHNT and CDR2 YENEEA. The chain's CDR3 is CASSLGREANEKLFF. CDR3 in DNA: TGTGCCAGCAGCTTAGGGCGGGAGGCGAATGAAAAACTGTTTTTT.

This clonotype has ten or more counts. The chain couples TRBV30 to TRBJ2-5; D unresolved. The CDR3 has 12 residues. Germline CDR1 GTSNPN, CDR2 SVGIG (reference sequence). The germline V and J ends were trimmed by 5 bases and 2 bases, with 9 bases remaining between them. The CDR3 DNA sequence: TGTGCCTGGGGTCCCTCACAAGAGACCCAGTACTTC. It translates to CAWGPSQETQYF.

This clonotype was detected only a few times. This chain uses TRBV20-1 with TRBJ2-7; 9 bases line up with TRBD2. Germline V gives CDR1 DFQATT, CDR2 SNEGSKA (reference sequence). The CDR3 is made up of 11 amino acids. V shed 5 bases, J shed 9 bases, and the junction held 5 bases outside the gene matches. CDR3 bases: TGCAGTGCTTCTAGCGGGAAAGGGCAGTACTTC. Translation: CSASSGKGQYF.

The J gene is TRBJ2-5, the V gene TRBV5-5; 13 nucleotides match TRBD2. The junction had 5 bases not matched to a gene; V was cut back by 1 base and J by 5 bases. The CDR3 is 16 residues long. The germline gives CDR1 SGHKS, CDR2 YYEKEE (reference sequence). The CDR3 DNA reads TGTGCCAGCAGCTTGATGGGACTAGCGGGAACGGAGACCCAGTACTTC. It specifies CASSLMGLAGTETQYF.

This clonotype was observed at least ten times. The chain employs TRBV5-1 and TRBJ1-2; TRBD1 might be the D (5 bases). With 1 base removed from V and 4 bases from J, the gap between germline ends came to 8 bases. Germline CDR1 SGHRS, CDR2 YFSETQ. This CDR3 has 13 residues. The DNA for the CDR3 is TGCGCCAGCAGCTTGTCACAGGCCTATGGCTACACCTTC. The encoded protein is CASSLSQAYGYTF.

The table lists this clonotype with a few counts. This chain links TRBV5-5 with TRBJ2-1, with 10 bases matching TRBD1. After removal of 5 bases from V and 2 bases from J, the junction contained 4 bases not matched to a gene. This CDR3 has 15 amino acids. Looked up from germline, CDR1 is SGHKS and CDR2 is YYEKEE (reference sequence). The CDR3 sequence: CASSPGTGAYNEQFF. The CDR3 DNA reads TGTGCCAGCAGTCCCGGGACAGGGGCCTACAATGAGCAGTTCTTC.

This clonotype was counted many times. The chain uses TRBV20-1 and TRBJ2-2, with D possibly matching TRBD2 (6 bases). The V and J ends lost 0 bases and 5 bases respectively, with 13 bases between them. Per germline, CDR1 DFQATT and CDR2 SNEGSKA (reference sequence). The CDR3 runs 15 residues. Here the CDR3 reads CSARDIGRGTGELFF. DNA for the CDR3: TGCAGTGCTAGAGATATCGGGAGAGGGACCGGGGAGCTGTTTTTT.

There are many counts of this clonotype. The rearrangement links TRBV12-3 or TRBV12-4 to TRBJ2-5, with D perhaps matching TRBD2 (6 bases). V gave up 3 bases and J gave up 3 bases, with 11 bases separating them. The CDR3 totals 14 residues. The CDR3 bases are TGTGCCAGCAGTTTGAGGAGGGAAAAAGAGACCCAGTACTTC. Translation: CASSLRREKETQYF.

In this sample, this clonotype turned up a few times. The chain carries TRBV5-6 and TRBJ2-2; no clear D gene. V was clipped by 6 bases and J by 4 bases, with 7 bases between them. The CDR3 runs to 12 residues. The V gene's germline CDR1 is SGHDT and CDR2 YYEEEE. The CDR3: CASTDPTGELFF. CDR3 sequence (DNA): TGTGCCAGCACCGACCCCACCGGGGAGCTGTTTTTT.

The table lists this clonotype with many counts. V and J are TRBV4-2 and TRBJ1-1; 7 bases match TRBD1. V lost 4 bases and J lost 0; bases outside the gene matches: 8. The CDR3 loop spans 16 amino acids. The germline gives CDR1 LGHNA, CDR2 YNFKEQ. The CDR3: CASSLLTGAMNTEAFF. In nucleotides, the CDR3 is TGTGCCAGCAGCCTTTTAACAGGGGCGATGAACACTGAAGCTTTCTTT.

This clonotype was detected ten times or more. The V gene is TRBV20-1, the J gene TRBJ2-1; 9 bases map to TRBD2. CDR3 length: 17 amino acids. V lost 3 bases, J lost 0 bases, and 9 bases stayed unmatched. Germline lookup yields CDR1 DFQATT and CDR2 SNEGSKA (reference sequence). CDR3: CSASPPKRGASYNEQFF. The DNA of the CDR3 is TGCAGTGCTAGCCCCCCCAAGCGGGGGGCCTCCTACAATGAGCAGTTCTTC.

In its sample, this clonotype was seen many times. This chain uses TRBV20-1 with TRBJ2-3, with D perhaps given as TRBD1 or TRBD2 (5 bases each). This CDR3 region has 13 residues. Trimming cost V 8 bases and J 1 base, with 13 bases left between them. The germline CDR1 and CDR2 sequences are DFQATT and SNEGSKA (reference sequence). Here the CDR3 DNA reads TGCAGTTTTCCGGGACCTCGCACAGATACGCAGTATTTT. It translates to CSFPGPRTDTQYF.

This clonotype has ten or more counts. J is TRBJ2-1 and V is TRBV11-2; D possibly matches TRBD1 or TRBD2 (5 bases each). The V and J ends lost 5 bases and 5 bases respectively, with 25 bases between them. The length of the CDR3 is 18 residues. The germline V gene encodes CDR1 SGHAT and CDR2 FQNNGV. CDR3 region: CASSGGRVFRAPNNEQFF. Written as DNA, the CDR3 is TGTGCCAGCAGCGGGGGAAGGGTTTTTAGGGCCCCGAACAATGAGCAGTTCTTC.

In its sample, this clonotype was seen many times. The rearrangement links TRBV12-3 or TRBV12-4 to TRBJ1-2; D might be TRBD1 (6 bases). The V end lost 0 bases, the J end lost 2 bases, and 10 bases lay between the germline ends. The CDR3 is 15 residues long. CDR3 protein: CASSLAQGGNYGYTF. Here the CDR3 DNA reads TGTGCCAGCAGTTTAGCGCAAGGGGGGAACTATGGCTACACCTTC.

On this clonotype itself: Since the CDR3 does not end with the conserved phenylalanine or tryptophan, this likely comes from a read error. The DNA is omitted, as the CDR3 cannot be located on it reliably, and the CDR3 follows TCRdb's listing. V usage is TRBV15 and J usage is TRBJ2-5; TRBD1, the table's D call, lacks a check against the DNA. Germline lookup yields CDR1 LNHNV and CDR2 YYDKDF (reference sequence). The CDR3 extends over 13 residues, inclusive of both ends. The CDR3 protein is CATSRDVGSDPRL.

The table lists this clonotype with many counts. The chain is built from TRBV20-1 and TRBJ1-2, with no clear D. The germline gives CDR1 DFQATT, CDR2 SNEGSKA (reference sequence). This CDR3 has 11 residues. Trimming removed 6 bases from V and 6 bases from J, with 11 bases in between. For the CDR3, the DNA is TGCAGTGCCTCCTGGGCAGATGGCTACACCTTC. Translation: CSASWADGYTF.

This clonotype was recorded at least ten times. The chain couples TRBV5-6 to TRBJ2-7; 9 positions match TRBD1. The germline CDR1 and CDR2 sequences are SGHDT and YYEEEE. The CDR3 length is 15 residues. V gave up 0 bases and J gave up 0 bases; unmatched junction bases: 1. This CDR3 is CASSLAGQGSYEQYF. CDR3 nucleotides: TGTGCCAGCAGCTTGGCGGGACAGGGCTCCTACGAGCAGTACTTC. The full variable domain, with the rest looked up from reference TRBV5-6 and TRBJ2-7, is DAGVTQSPTHLIKTRGQQVTLRCSPKSGHDTVSWYQQALGQGPQFIFQYYEEEERQRGNFPDRFSGHQFPNYSSELNVNALLLGDSALYLCASSLAGQGSYEQYFGPGTRLTVT.

This clonotype was recorded a few times. The genes are TRBV6-4 and TRBJ2-1, with D possibly matching TRBD2 (6 bases). There are 16 residues in the CDR3. CDR1 and CDR2 from the germline V gene are MRHNA and SNTAGT. V lost 2 bases to trimming and J lost 7 bases, with 18 bases between them. In DNA, the CDR3 is TGTGCCAGCAGTGACGGGGCGGGGTCCTTCCCTAATGAGCAGTTCTTC. It codes for CASSDGAGSFPNEQFF.